The source of this TCR beta chain is a study of cytomegalovirus exposure and HLA in healthy donors. Whole-study context: Tens of millions of unique TCRs, all from HLA-typed donors, were included in an early release of the data. Study observations and caveats: HLA alleles showed associations with 15,000 to 20,000 TCR beta sequences in a later analysis, at a 0.05 false discovery rate. Sequencing depth roughly uniform across donors was assumed in presence/absence analyses. The productive fraction for most TCR beta V segments was about 87% or about 30% in an earlier analysis.

Remarks on this clone: Its antigen is unknown.

The V gene lost 6 bases and the J gene lost 2 bases, with 13 bases spanning the gap. Per the germline V gene, CDR1 is MDHEN and CDR2 is SYDVKM. The CDR3 loop spans 15 amino acids. The PCR ran on 60 Vbeta and 13 Jbeta primers. Method: immunoSEQ multiplex PCR; TCRdb's copy keeps in-frame clones and lacks some. The sample carries 55,000 to 75,000 clones, roughly 80% recorded once. The chain uses TRBV28 and TRBJ1-4; TRBD1 is a possible D gene (6 bases). This TCR was sampled from a woman in her twenties or thirties in good health and CMV-seropositive. The source material was PBMCs. The CDR3: CASREITGTNEKLFF. In nucleotides, the CDR3 is TGTGCCAGCAGGGAGATAACAGGGACTAATGAAAAACTGTTTTTT. The full variable domain, rest sourced from reference TRBV28 and TRBJ1-4, is DVKVTQSSRYLVKRTGEKVFLECVQDMDHENMFWYRQDPGLGLRLIYFSYDVKMKEKGDIPEGYSVSREKKERFSLILESASTNQTSMYLCASREITGTNEKLFFGSGTQLSVL.